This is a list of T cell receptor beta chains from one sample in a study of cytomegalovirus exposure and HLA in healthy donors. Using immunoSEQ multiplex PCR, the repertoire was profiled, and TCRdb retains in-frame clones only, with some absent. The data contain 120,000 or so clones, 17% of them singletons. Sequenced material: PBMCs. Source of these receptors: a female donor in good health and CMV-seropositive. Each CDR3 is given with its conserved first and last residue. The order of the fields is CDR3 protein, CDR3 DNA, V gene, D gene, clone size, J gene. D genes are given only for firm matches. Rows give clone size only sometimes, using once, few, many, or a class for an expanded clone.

CDR3aa: CASSERRAYEQYF
CDR3nt: TGTGCCAGCAGTGAACGGCGGGCCTACGAGCAGTACTTC
v_gene: TRBV2
d_gene: NA
abundance: few
j_gene: TRBJ2-7

CDR3aa: CASSIRDTRPWANVLTF
CDR3nt: TGTGCCAGCAGCATCCGGGACACCCGCCCCTGGGCCAACGTCCTGACTTTC
v_gene: TRBV5-5
d_gene: NA
abundance: few
j_gene: TRBJ2-6

CDR3aa: CASTKTGTYNEQFF
CDR3nt: TGTGCCAGCACCAAGACCGGGACCTACAATGAGCAGTTCTTC
v_gene: TRBV7-2
d_gene: NA
abundance: few
j_gene: TRBJ2-1

CDR3aa: CASIIRGLGYTF
CDR3nt: TGTGCCAGCATCATCAGGGGGCTTGGCTACACCTTC
v_gene: TRBV28
d_gene: TRBD1
abundance: few
j_gene: TRBJ1-2

CDR3aa: CASSLGALNEKLFF
CDR3nt: TGCGCCAGCAGCTTAGGGGCCTTGAATGAAAAACTGTTTTTT
v_gene: TRBV5-1
d_gene: NA
abundance: few
j_gene: TRBJ1-4

CDR3aa: CASSPSGGYNEQYF
CDR3nt: TGTGCCAGCAGTCCTAGCGGGGGTTACAACGAGCAGTACTTC
v_gene: TRBV2
d_gene: TRBD2
abundance: NA
j_gene: TRBJ2-7

CDR3aa: CASRPSGTNTGELFF
CDR3nt: TGTGCCAGCAGGCCTAGCGGTACGAACACCGGGGAGCTGTTTTTT
v_gene: TRBV6-5
d_gene: TRBD2
abundance: NA
j_gene: TRBJ2-2

CDR3aa: CASSPGQLYGYTF
CDR3nt: TGTGCCAGCAGCCCAGGACAACTTTATGGCTACACCTTC
v_gene: TRBV7-2
d_gene: NA
abundance: NA
j_gene: TRBJ1-2

CDR3aa: CASSRPGGRGRTDTQYF
CDR3nt: TGTGCCAGCAGTCGCCCCGGGGGCAGGGGGCGCACAGATACGCAGTATTTT
v_gene: TRBV28
d_gene: TRBD1
abundance: NA
j_gene: TRBJ2-3

CDR3aa: CASSQDRTRGTGELFF
CDR3nt: TGTGCCAGCAGCCAAGATAGGACTAGAGGAACCGGGGAGCTGTTTTTT
v_gene: TRBV4-2
d_gene: TRBD2
abundance: few
j_gene: TRBJ2-2

CDR3aa: CASSRDRANTEAFF
CDR3nt: TGCGCCAGCAGCCGCGACAGGGCTAACACTGAAGCTTTCTTT
v_gene: TRBV4-3
d_gene: TRBD1
abundance: few
j_gene: TRBJ1-1

CDR3aa: CASSDGGTQYF
CDR3nt: TGTGCCAGCAGTGATGGAGGGACCCAGTACTTC
v_gene: TRBV6-1
d_gene: NA
abundance: NA
j_gene: TRBJ2-5

CDR3aa: CATKTGEGGYTF
CDR3nt: TGTGCCACAAAGACAGGGGAAGGGGGCTACACCTTC
v_gene: TRBV27
d_gene: TRBD1
abundance: few
j_gene: TRBJ1-2

CDR3aa: CASSLGESGRSYNEQFF
CDR3nt: TGCGCCAGCAGCTTGGGGGAAAGCGGGAGATCCTACAATGAGCAGTTCTTC
v_gene: TRBV5-1
d_gene: TRBD2
abundance: few
j_gene: TRBJ2-1

CDR3aa: CASSQVGTGTYEQYF
CDR3nt: TGCGCCAGCAGCCAAGTTGGGACAGGGACCTACGAGCAGTACTTC
v_gene: TRBV4-3
d_gene: TRBD1
abundance: NA
j_gene: TRBJ2-7

CDR3aa: CAWSVLDLPGTGSFYSTDTQYF
CDR3nt: TGTGCCTGGAGTGTACTTGATTTGCCGGGGACAGGTTCTTTTTATAGCACAGATACGCAGTATTTT
v_gene: TRBV30
d_gene: TRBD1
abundance: once
j_gene: TRBJ2-3

CDR3aa: CASSERKRIEPYNEQFF
CDR3nt: TGTGCCAGCAGCGAAAGGAAGCGGATAGAACCTTACAATGAGCAGTTCTTC
v_gene: TRBV13
d_gene: NA
abundance: few
j_gene: TRBJ2-1

CDR3aa: CSVVRDRPIYGYTF
CDR3nt: TGCAGCGTTGTAAGGGACAGGCCTATCTATGGCTACACCTTC
v_gene: TRBV29-1
d_gene: TRBD1
abundance: few
j_gene: TRBJ1-2

CDR3aa: CSGINRGETDTQYF
CDR3nt: TGCAGCGGGATTAACAGGGGAGAAACAGATACGCAGTATTTT
v_gene: TRBV29-1
d_gene: TRBD1
abundance: few
j_gene: TRBJ2-3

CDR3aa: CASAWDSGSFNEQFF
CDR3nt: TGTGCCAGCGCTTGGGATAGCGGGAGTTTTAATGAGCAGTTCTTC
v_gene: TRBV7-2
d_gene: TRBD2
abundance: NA
j_gene: TRBJ2-1

CDR3aa: CASSQDPRSPYEQYF
CDR3nt: TGCGCCAGCAGCCAAGATCCCAGGTCTCCCTACGAGCAGTACTTC
v_gene: TRBV4-1
d_gene: NA
abundance: NA
j_gene: TRBJ2-7

CDR3aa: CASSRYGQGRNEQFF
CDR3nt: TGTGCCAGCAGCCGATATGGACAGGGCAGGAATGAGCAGTTCTTC
v_gene: TRBV13
d_gene: TRBD1
abundance: NA
j_gene: TRBJ2-1

CDR3aa: CASSLAIAGGQETQYF
CDR3nt: TGTGCCAGCAGCTTGGCCATAGCGGGGGGGCAGGAGACCCAGTACTTC
v_gene: TRBV5-6
d_gene: TRBD2
abundance: NA
j_gene: TRBJ2-5

CDR3aa: CASRFRGVGGYTF
CDR3nt: TGTGCCAGCAGGTTCAGGGGGGTAGGCGGCTACACCTTC
v_gene: TRBV27
d_gene: TRBD1
abundance: few
j_gene: TRBJ1-2

CDR3aa: CASSLRLAGNTGELFF
CDR3nt: TGCGCCAGCAGCCTCCGACTAGCGGGTAACACCGGGGAGCTGTTTTTT
v_gene: TRBV5-1
d_gene: TRBD2
abundance: NA
j_gene: TRBJ2-2

CDR3aa: CASSLTGGSYNEQFF
CDR3nt: TGTGCCAGCAGTTTAACAGGGGGCTCCTACAATGAGCAGTTCTTC
v_gene: TRBV28
d_gene: TRBD1
abundance: few
j_gene: TRBJ2-1

CDR3aa: CASSLDRRGQRGLSYF
CDR3nt: TGTGCCAGCAGCTTAGATCGCAGGGGGCAACGGGGCCTCTCATATTTT
v_gene: TRBV7-9
d_gene: TRBD1
abundance: NA
j_gene: TRBJ1-3

CDR3aa: CASSQGGGRANEKLFF
CDR3nt: TGCGCCAGCAGCCAAGGCGGGGGGCGGGCTAATGAAAAACTGTTTTTT
v_gene: TRBV4-1
d_gene: NA
abundance: NA
j_gene: TRBJ1-4

CDR3aa: CASSALGQVNTEAFF
CDR3nt: TGTGCCAGCAGTGCACTAGGACAGGTGAACACTGAAGCTTTCTTT
v_gene: TRBV25-1
d_gene: TRBD1
abundance: NA
j_gene: TRBJ1-1

CDR3aa: CASSSIANTGELFF
CDR3nt: TGCGCCAGCAGTAGCATTGCGAACACCGGGGAGCTGTTTTTT
v_gene: TRBV5-1
d_gene: NA
abundance: NA
j_gene: TRBJ2-2

CDR3aa: CAWSVTPSRGYGYTF
CDR3nt: TGTGCCTGGAGTGTTACGCCGTCAAGGGGCTATGGCTACACCTTC
v_gene: TRBV30
d_gene: NA
abundance: few
j_gene: TRBJ1-2

CDR3aa: CSVVTSGNTDTQYF
CDR3nt: TGCAGCGTTGTAACTAGCGGGAACACAGATACGCAGTATTTT
v_gene: TRBV29-1
d_gene: TRBD2
abundance: NA
j_gene: TRBJ2-3

CDR3aa: CASSPRTYQETQYF
CDR3nt: TGTGCCAGCAGCCCTCGGACTTACCAAGAGACCCAGTACTTC
v_gene: TRBV4-2
d_gene: NA
abundance: NA
j_gene: TRBJ2-5

CDR3aa: CASNRGEPQETQYF
CDR3nt: TGTGCCAGCAACCGGGGGGAGCCCCAAGAGACCCAGTACTTC
v_gene: TRBV9
d_gene: TRBD2
abundance: few
j_gene: TRBJ2-5

CDR3aa: CASSDGQGADTQYF
CDR3nt: TGTGCCAGCAGTGATGGGCAGGGCGCAGATACGCAGTATTTT
v_gene: TRBV6-4
d_gene: NA
abundance: NA
j_gene: TRBJ2-3

CDR3aa: CASSTTLGTNEKLFF
CDR3nt: TGTGCCAGCAGTACAACACTGGGCACTAATGAAAAACTGTTTTTT
v_gene: TRBV5-8
d_gene: NA
abundance: few
j_gene: TRBJ1-4

CDR3aa: CASSRPKGGINTEAFF
CDR3nt: TGCGCCAGCAGCCGCCCCAAGGGGGGGATTAACACTGAAGCTTTCTTT
v_gene: TRBV5-1
d_gene: NA
abundance: few
j_gene: TRBJ1-1

CDR3aa: CASSFGQPLSNTEAFF
CDR3nt: TGCGCCAGCAGCTTCGGACAACCCCTATCGAACACTGAAGCTTTCTTT
v_gene: TRBV5-1
d_gene: NA
abundance: few
j_gene: TRBJ1-1

CDR3aa: CASSTTGTGFHEQYF
CDR3nt: TGTGCCAGCAGTACAACCGGGACAGGGTTTCACGAGCAGTACTTC
v_gene: TRBV28
d_gene: TRBD1
abundance: NA
j_gene: TRBJ2-7

CDR3aa: CASSQPLSGPGGVEQYF
CDR3nt: TGTGCCAGCAGCCAACCCCTGAGTGGGCCAGGGGGTGTCGAGCAGTACTTC
v_gene: TRBV7-9
d_gene: TRBD1
abundance: NA
j_gene: TRBJ2-7

CDR3aa: CASSGGGVRTEAFF
CDR3nt: TGTGCCAGCAGTGGGGGAGGCGTACGCACTGAAGCTTTCTTT
v_gene: TRBV27
d_gene: NA
abundance: NA
j_gene: TRBJ1-1

CDR3aa: CATSKGGDLSYEQYF
CDR3nt: TGTGCCACCAGCAAAGGGGGGGACCTCTCCTACGAGCAGTACTTT
v_gene: TRBV15
d_gene: NA
abundance: NA
j_gene: TRBJ2-7

CDR3aa: CASSSTGGFAEAFF
CDR3nt: TGTGCCAGTAGTAGTACAGGGGGCTTCGCTGAAGCTTTCTTT
v_gene: TRBV19
d_gene: TRBD1
abundance: few
j_gene: TRBJ1-1

CDR3aa: CASSPWDSSNQPQHF
CDR3nt: TGTGCCAGCAGCCCCTGGGACAGTAGCAATCAGCCCCAGCATTTT
v_gene: TRBV28
d_gene: TRBD1
abundance: NA
j_gene: TRBJ1-5

CDR3aa: CASSEGALNTEAFF
CDR3nt: TGTGCCAGCAGTGAAGGGGCGTTGAACACTGAAGCTTTCTTT
v_gene: TRBV6-1
d_gene: NA
abundance: NA
j_gene: TRBJ1-1

CDR3aa: CASSVRSGGKVQYF
CDR3nt: TGTGCCAGCAGCGTGCGCAGCGGGGGCAAGGTTCAGTACTTC
v_gene: TRBV7-9
d_gene: TRBD2
abundance: few
j_gene: TRBJ2-4

CDR3aa: CASSAATGVYGYTF
CDR3nt: TGTGCCAGCAGCGCAGCGACGGGGGTGTATGGCTACACCTTC
v_gene: TRBV4-2
d_gene: NA
abundance: NA
j_gene: TRBJ1-2

CDR3aa: CASSGQGIQPQHF
CDR3nt: TGTGCCAGCAGCGGACAGGGGATTCAGCCCCAGCATTTT
v_gene: TRBV7-8
d_gene: TRBD1
abundance: few
j_gene: TRBJ1-5

CDR3aa: CASSLDRGNEQYF
CDR3nt: TGTGCCAGCAGCTTGGACAGGGGGAACGAGCAGTACTTC
v_gene: TRBV7-2
d_gene: TRBD1
abundance: NA
j_gene: TRBJ2-7

CDR3aa: CASSFEEGAGNTIYF
CDR3nt: TGTGCCAGCAGCTTTGAAGAGGGGGCTGGAAACACCATATATTTT
v_gene: TRBV5-6
d_gene: NA
abundance: NA
j_gene: TRBJ1-3

CDR3aa: CASSEYGQVTAKLFF
CDR3nt: TGTGCCAGCAGTGAATATGGGCAGGTAACAGCAAAACTGTTTTTT
v_gene: TRBV25-1
d_gene: NA
abundance: NA
j_gene: TRBJ1-4

CDR3aa: CASSPGLAGEQYF
CDR3nt: TGCGCCAGCAGCCCCGGACTAGCGGGCGAGCAGTACTTC
v_gene: TRBV5-1
d_gene: TRBD2
abundance: NA
j_gene: TRBJ2-7

CDR3aa: CASSLDSITYEQYF
CDR3nt: TGTGCCAGCAGCTTAGATTCAATCACCTACGAGCAGTACTTC
v_gene: TRBV11-3
d_gene: NA
abundance: NA
j_gene: TRBJ2-7

CDR3aa: CASLGLAGGQWETQYF
CDR3nt: TGTGCCAGCCTTGGACTAGCGGGGGGCCAGTGGGAGACCCAGTACTTC
v_gene: TRBV28
d_gene: TRBD2
abundance: NA
j_gene: TRBJ2-5

CDR3aa: CASSGLAGFNEQFF
CDR3nt: TGTGCCAGCAGCGGACTAGCGGGGTTTAATGAGCAGTTCTTC
v_gene: TRBV9
d_gene: TRBD2
abundance: NA
j_gene: TRBJ2-1